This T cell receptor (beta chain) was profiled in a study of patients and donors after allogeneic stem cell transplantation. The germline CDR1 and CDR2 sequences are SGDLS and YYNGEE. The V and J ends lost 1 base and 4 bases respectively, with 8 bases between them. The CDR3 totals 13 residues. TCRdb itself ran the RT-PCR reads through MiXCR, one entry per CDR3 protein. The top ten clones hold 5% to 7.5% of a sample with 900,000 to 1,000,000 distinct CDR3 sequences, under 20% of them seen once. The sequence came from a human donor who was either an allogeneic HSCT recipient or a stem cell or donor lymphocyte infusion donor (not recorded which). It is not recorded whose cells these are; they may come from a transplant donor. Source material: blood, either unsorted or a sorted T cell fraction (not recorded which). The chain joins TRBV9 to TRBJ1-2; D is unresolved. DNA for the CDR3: TGTGCCAGCAGCGTAACGAATAGCTATGGCTACACCTTC. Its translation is CASSVTNSYGYTF. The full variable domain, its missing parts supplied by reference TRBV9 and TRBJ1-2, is DSGVTQTPKHLITATGQRVTLRCSPRSGDLSVYWYQQSLDQGLQFLIQYYNGEERAKGNILERFSAQQFPDLHSELNLSSLELGDSALYFCASSVTNSYGYTFGSGTRLTVV.